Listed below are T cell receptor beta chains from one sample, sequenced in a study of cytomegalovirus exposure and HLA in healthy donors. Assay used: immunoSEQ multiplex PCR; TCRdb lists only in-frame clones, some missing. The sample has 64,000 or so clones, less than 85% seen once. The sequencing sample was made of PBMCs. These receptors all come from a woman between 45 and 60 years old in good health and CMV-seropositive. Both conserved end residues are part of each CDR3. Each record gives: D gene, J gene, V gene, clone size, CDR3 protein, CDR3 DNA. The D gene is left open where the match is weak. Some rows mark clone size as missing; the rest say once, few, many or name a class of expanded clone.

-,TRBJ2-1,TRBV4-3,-,CASSQDRSPAGWVYHNEQFF,TGCGCCAGCAGCCAAGATCGATCCCCGGCGGGATGGGTTTACCACAATGAGCAGTTCTTC
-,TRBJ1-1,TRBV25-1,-,CASRDGQINTEAFF,TGTGCCAGCAGGGACGGACAAATTAACACTGAAGCTTTCTTT
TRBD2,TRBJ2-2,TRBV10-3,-,CAISDSSGTYSGELFF,TGTGCCATCAGCGATAGTAGCGGGACCTATTCCGGGGAGCTGTTTTTT
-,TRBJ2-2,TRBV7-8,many,CASSFFIVPGGEGTGELFF,TGTGCCAGCAGCTTTTTTATTGTTCCGGGGGGCGAGGGCACCGGGGAGCTGTTTTTT
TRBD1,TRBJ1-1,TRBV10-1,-,CASSGGQASSEAFF,TGCGCCAGCAGTGGGGGACAGGCCTCCTCTGAAGCTTTCTTT
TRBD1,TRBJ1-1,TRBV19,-,CASRETGVGTEAFF,TGTGCCAGTAGGGAAACAGGGGTTGGCACTGAAGCTTTCTTT
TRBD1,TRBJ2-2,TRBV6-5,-,CASSTGGARTGELFF,TGTGCCAGCAGCACAGGGGGCGCAAGAACCGGGGAGCTGTTTTTT
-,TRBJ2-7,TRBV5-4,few,CASKQGLAAYEQYF,TGTGCCAGCAAACAGGGCCTAGCAGCGTACGAGCAGTACTTC
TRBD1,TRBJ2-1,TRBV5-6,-,CASSTPGDRVGNEQFF,TGTGCCAGCAGCACCCCAGGGGACAGGGTTGGAAATGAGCAGTTCTTC
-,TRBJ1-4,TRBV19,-,CASTRSQGFDEKLFF,TGTGCCAGTACCCGATCGCAGGGGTTCGATGAAAAACTGTTTTTT
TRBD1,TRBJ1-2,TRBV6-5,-,CASSYSTGHYGYTF,TGTGCCAGCAGTTACTCGACAGGGCACTATGGCTACACCTTC
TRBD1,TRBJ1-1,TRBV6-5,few,CASSNQGAATEAFF,TGTGCCAGCAGTAACCAGGGGGCGGCCACTGAAGCTTTCTTT
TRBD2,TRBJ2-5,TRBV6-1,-,CASSVGAGGPETQYF,TGTGCCAGCAGTGTGGGCGCGGGGGGGCCGGAGACCCAGTACTTC
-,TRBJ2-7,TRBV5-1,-,CASSLAGGYGYEQYF,TGCGCCAGCAGCTTGGCAGGTGGGTATGGCTACGAGCAGTACTTC
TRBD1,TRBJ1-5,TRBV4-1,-,CASSQEGQTNQPQHF,TGCGCCAGCAGCCAAGAGGGACAGACTAATCAGCCCCAGCATTTT
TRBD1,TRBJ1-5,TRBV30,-,CAWTQGGGNQPQHF,TGTGCCTGGACACAGGGGGGCGGCAATCAGCCCCAGCATTTT
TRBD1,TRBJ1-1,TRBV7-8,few,CASIPGTANTEAFF,TGTGCCAGTATCCCCGGGACAGCGAACACTGAAGCTTTCTTT
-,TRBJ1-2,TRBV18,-,CASSPLDGDGYTF,TGTGCCAGCTCACCACTGGACGGGGATGGCTACACCTTC